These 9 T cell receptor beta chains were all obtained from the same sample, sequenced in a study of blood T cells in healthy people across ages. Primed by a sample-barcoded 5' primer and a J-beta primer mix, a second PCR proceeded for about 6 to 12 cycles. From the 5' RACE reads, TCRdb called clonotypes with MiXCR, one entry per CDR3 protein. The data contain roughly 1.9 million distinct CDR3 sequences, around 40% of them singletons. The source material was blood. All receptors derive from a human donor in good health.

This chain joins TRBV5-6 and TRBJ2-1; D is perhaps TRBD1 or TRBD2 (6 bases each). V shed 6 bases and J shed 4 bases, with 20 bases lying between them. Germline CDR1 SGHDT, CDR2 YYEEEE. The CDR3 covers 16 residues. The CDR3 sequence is CASKPYGRQAYNEQFF. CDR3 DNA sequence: TGTGCCAGCAAACCCTACGGGAGACAGGCATACAATGAGCAGTTCTTC.

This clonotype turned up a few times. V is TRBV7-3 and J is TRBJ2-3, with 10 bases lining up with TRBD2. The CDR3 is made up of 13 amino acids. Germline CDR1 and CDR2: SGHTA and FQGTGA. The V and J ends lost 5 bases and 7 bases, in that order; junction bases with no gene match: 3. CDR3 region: CASSPSGGNTQYF. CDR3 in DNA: TGTGCCAGCAGCCCTAGCGGGGGAAATACGCAGTATTTT.

The CDR3 protein is CASSLQTRVNEQFF. The CDR3 DNA reads TGTGCCAGCAGCTTACAGACCAGAGTCAATGAGCAGTTCTTC. The gene calls are TRBV7-2 and TRBJ2-1; D unclear. This CDR3 has 14 amino acids. Germline values: CDR1 SGHTA, CDR2 FQGNSA. Trimming took off 2 bases at V and 6 bases at J, with 11 bases between the two ends.

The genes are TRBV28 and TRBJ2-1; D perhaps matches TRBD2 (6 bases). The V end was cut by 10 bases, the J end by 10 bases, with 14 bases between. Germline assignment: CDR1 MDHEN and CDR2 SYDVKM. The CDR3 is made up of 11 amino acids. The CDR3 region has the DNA TGTGCCACCACGGGGGTCCCGGAGCAGTTCTTC. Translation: CATTGVPEQFF. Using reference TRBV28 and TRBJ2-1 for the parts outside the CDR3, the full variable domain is DVKVTQSSRYLVKRTGEKVFLECVQDMDHENMFWYRQDPGLGLRLIYFSYDVKMKEKGDIPEGYSVSREKKERFSLILESASTNQTSMYLCATTGVPEQFFGPGTRLTVL.

The CDR3 sequence is CAISEGGARSYEQYF. The CDR3 region has the DNA TGTGCCATCAGTGAAGGGGGGGCAAGGTCCTACGAGCAGTACTTC. V and J are TRBV10-3 and TRBJ2-7; a weak D match, TRBD2 (7 bases). There are 15 residues in the CDR3. Germline V gene data show CDR1 as ENHRY and CDR2 as SYGVKD. The V end lost 3 bases, the J end lost 1 base, and 13 bases lay between the germline ends.

The CDR3 here is CASSYGVGAATEAFF. The CDR3 bases are TGTGCCAGCAGTTACGGGGTGGGGGCAGCTACTGAAGCTTTCTTT. V and J are TRBV6-6 and TRBJ1-1; D possibly corresponds to TRBD1 (6 bases). CDR3 length: 15 residues. Germline CDR1 and CDR2: MNHNY and SVGAGI (reference sequence). Trimming removed 2 bases from V and 5 bases from J, with 15 bases in between.

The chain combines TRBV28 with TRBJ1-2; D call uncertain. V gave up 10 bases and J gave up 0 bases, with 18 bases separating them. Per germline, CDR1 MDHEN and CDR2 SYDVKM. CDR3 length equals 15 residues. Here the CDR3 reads CATAEAPGANYGYTF. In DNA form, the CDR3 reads TGTGCCACCGCTGAGGCCCCAGGCGCTAACTATGGCTACACCTTC.

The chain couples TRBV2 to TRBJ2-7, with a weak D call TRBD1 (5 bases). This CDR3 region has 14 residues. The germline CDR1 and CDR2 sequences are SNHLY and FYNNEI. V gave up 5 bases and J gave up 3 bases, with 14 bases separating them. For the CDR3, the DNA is TGTGCCAGCAGTCCCGACCCTGACAGCTACGAGCAGTACTTC. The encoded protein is CASSPDPDSYEQYF.

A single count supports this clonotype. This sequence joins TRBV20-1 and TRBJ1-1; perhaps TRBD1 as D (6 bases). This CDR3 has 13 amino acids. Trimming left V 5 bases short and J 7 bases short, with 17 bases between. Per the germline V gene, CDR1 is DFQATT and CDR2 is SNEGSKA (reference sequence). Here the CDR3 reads CSALRDISREAFF. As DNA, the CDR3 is TGCAGTGCTCTACGGGACATCTCCCGTGAAGCTTTCTTT.